These 21 T cell receptor beta chains were sequenced from one sample in a study of identical twins. TCRdb re-called the 5' RACE reads through MiXCR, storing one row per CDR3 protein. Of some 300,000 distinct CDR3 sequences listed, 12% are singletons. Separately, the same data were catalogued under a study of yellow fever vaccine responses in identical twins.

Sample: CD8+ T cells sorted from blood. Source of these receptors: a woman aged 18-29 years in good health.

The rearrangement links TRBV15 to TRBJ2-1; D gene ambiguous. CDR1 and CDR2 (germline): LNHNV, YYDKDF (reference sequence). CDR3 length: 18 residues. Trimming took off 0 bases at V and 0 bases at J, with 15 bases between the two ends. In nucleotides, the CDR3 is TGTGCCACCAGCAGAGATCTTAGTTCCTTTAGCTCCTACAATGAGCAGTTCTTC. Encoded protein: CATSRDLSSFSSYNEQFF.

The chain combines TRBV15 with TRBJ2-5; D gene uncertain. The length of the CDR3 is 14 residues. V was trimmed by 1 base and J by 5 bases, leaving 11 bases between them. Germline-derived CDR1 and CDR2 are LNHNV and YYDKDF (reference sequence). The DNA of the CDR3 is TGTGCCACCAGCAGAGTAGTCGTGGGGGAGACCCAGTACTTC. The encoded protein is CATSRVVVGETQYF.

This clonotype has at least ten counts. For the CDR3, the DNA is TGCGCCAGCAGCTTGGAACAGGGTGGTCCTTACGAGCAGTACTTC. As protein: CASSLEQGGPYEQYF. The rearrangement uses TRBV5-1 and TRBJ2-7; weak D call: TRBD1 (6 bases). Germline V gives CDR1 SGHRS, CDR2 YFSETQ. This CDR3 has 15 amino acids. The V gene lost 0 bases and the J gene lost 4 bases, with 14 bases spanning the gap.

This clonotype was detected only a few times. The rearrangement joins TRBV7-6 to TRBJ1-1; D unclear. This CDR3 has 14 amino acids. V dropped 5 bases and J dropped 1 base, with 11 bases sitting between them. Germline values: CDR1 SGHVS, CDR2 FNYEAQ. In nucleotides, the CDR3 is TGTGCCAGCAGCCCGGATTCCTCGAACACTGAAGCTTTCTTT. Protein product: CASSPDSSNTEAFF.

In its sample, this clonotype was seen a few times. V is TRBV19 and J is TRBJ2-1; perhaps TRBD1 as D (5 bases). The CDR3 has 14 amino acids. Germline V lookup: CDR1 LNHDA, CDR2 SQIVND (reference sequence). With 9 bases removed from V and 7 bases from J, the gap between germline ends came to 19 bases. CDR3 protein: CASRRQGRWNEQFF. CDR3 in DNA: TGTGCCAGCCGTCGGCAGGGCCGTTGGAATGAGCAGTTCTTC.

This clonotype was seen more than once but under ten times. The chain recombines TRBV4-1 with TRBJ1-5; D unresolved. This CDR3 contains 15 residues. The V end was cut by 1 base, the J end by 0 bases, with 7 bases between. CDR1 and CDR2 (germline): MGHRA, YSYEKL. The CDR3 is CASSQAGNSNQPQHF. CDR3 DNA sequence: TGCGCCAGCAGCCAAGCCGGTAATAGCAATCAGCCCCAGCATTTT.

The chain couples TRBV7-8 to TRBJ2-3; D might be TRBD2 (6 bases). The CDR3 extends over 17 amino acids. The V end lost 2 bases, the J end lost 0 bases, and 15 bases lay between the germline ends. CDR1 and CDR2 (germline): SGHVS, FQNEAQ. CDR3 in DNA: TGTGCCAGCAGCTTATTTAGCGGTCGTTTCAGCACAGATACGCAGTATTTT. Translating gives CASSLFSGRFSTDTQYF.

This clonotype was detected ten times or more. The J gene is TRBJ2-1, the V gene TRBV20-1; weak D call: TRBD1 (5 bases). This CDR3 region has 12 residues. Germline-derived CDR1 and CDR2 are DFQATT and SNEGSKA (reference sequence). V lost 3 bases, J lost 5 bases, and 8 bases lay in between. CDR3 DNA: TGCAGTGCTAGTCAGGGTAACAATGAGCAGTTCTTC. Amino acids: CSASQGNNEQFF.

This rearrangement joins TRBV5-5 to TRBJ2-7, with D uncertain. Germline CDR1 and CDR2: SGHKS and YYEKEE (reference sequence). The CDR3 is 13 residues long. With 2 bases removed from V and 2 bases from J, the gap between germline ends came to 8 bases. In DNA, the CDR3 is TGTGCCAGCAGCTTAGACCCGACCTACGAGCAGTACGTC. Translation gives CASSLDPTYEQYV.

In its sample, this clonotype was seen many times. The J gene is TRBJ2-3, the V gene TRBV5-6; 15 nucleotides agree with TRBD2. CDR1 and CDR2 (germline): SGHDT, YYEEEE. The CDR3 length is 16 residues. V was pared by 4 bases and J by 6 bases, with 6 bases of the junction left unmatched. CDR3 DNA sequence: TGTGCCAGCAGCCATGGACTAGCGGGAGGGGGGGATACGCAGTATTTT. It codes for CASSHGLAGGGDTQYF. Based on the CDR3 plus reference TRBV5-6 and TRBJ2-3, the full variable domain is DAGVTQSPTHLIKTRGQQVTLRCSPKSGHDTVSWYQQALGQGPQFIFQYYEEEERQRGNFPDRFSGHQFPNYSSELNVNALLLGDSALYLCASSHGLAGGGDTQYFGPGTRLTVL.

This clonotype was observed a few times. This chain uses TRBV29-1 with TRBJ2-7; 13 bases agree with TRBD2. V was clipped by 4 bases and J by 2 bases; unmatched bases: 8. This CDR3 has 16 residues. Germline V CDR1 and CDR2: SQVTM, ANQGSEA. The CDR3, as DNA: TGCAGCGTTGTTGATCCACTAGCGGGAGGGCCCTACGAGCAGTACTTC. This codes for CSVVDPLAGGPYEQYF.

Worth noting for this clonotype: A much larger clonotype is one base distant, so this may be a read error. The CDR3 loop reads CATSDIGTDSHAGELFF. The DNA of the CDR3 is TGTGCCACCAGCGACATAGGGACAGATTCCCACGCCGGGGAGCTGTTTTTT. The rearrangement links TRBV7-9 to TRBJ2-2; 7 nucleotides agree with TRBD1. The CDR3 length is 17 residues. Looked up from germline, CDR1 is SEHNR and CDR2 is FQNEAQ (reference sequence).

At least ten counts were recorded for this clonotype. This chain uses TRBV12-3 or TRBV12-4 with TRBJ2-2; D is undetermined. CDR3 size: 13 residues. V lost 3 bases to trimming and J lost 3 bases, with 5 bases between them. CDR3 residues: CASSFTYTGELFF. Written as DNA, the CDR3 is TGTGCCAGCAGTTTTACCTACACCGGGGAGCTGTTTTTT.

The rearrangement uses TRBV28 and TRBJ2-4; 9 positions agree with TRBD2. Per the germline V gene, CDR1 is MDHEN and CDR2 is SYDVKM. The CDR3 has 15 residues. The V segment lost 6 bases and the J segment 7 bases; nucleotides outside the gene matches: 10. The CDR3 protein is CASRLGLAPSNIQYF. Written as DNA, the CDR3 is TGTGCCAGCAGACTCGGACTAGCGCCTTCGAACATTCAGTACTTC.

In this sample, this clonotype turned up many times. The chain uses TRBV24-1 and TRBJ2-1; tentative D call: TRBD1 (6 bases). V lost 8 bases, J lost 5 bases, and 9 bases lay in between. This CDR3 is built from 12 residues. Germline V gene sequence: CDR1 KGHDR, CDR2 SFDVKD. CDR3: CATTDRNNEQFF. In DNA form, the CDR3 reads TGTGCCACCACAGACAGGAACAATGAGCAGTTCTTC.

This clonotype was observed a few times. This chain joins TRBV2 and TRBJ2-1, with 9 bases aligning to TRBD1. CDR1 and CDR2 from the germline V gene are SNHLY and FYNNEI. The trim removed 5 bases at V and 6 bases at J, leaving 8 bases unmatched. This CDR3 contains 15 residues. The CDR3 nucleotides are TGTGCCAGCAGTCCCCGGGACAGGGAAAGCAATGAGCAGTTCTTC. Protein: CASSPRDRESNEQFF.

This clonotype was counted at least ten times. The chain employs TRBV29-1 and TRBJ2-3; 12 bases line up with TRBD2. CDR1 and CDR2 from the germline V gene are SQVTM and ANQGSEA. There are 14 residues in the CDR3. V shed 7 bases and J 4 bases; nucleotides not matched to a gene: 6. CDR3 DNA sequence: TGCAGCGCTCCGACTAGCGGGAGTTCAGATACGCAGTATTTT. Its translation is CSAPTSGSSDTQYF.

The chain uses TRBV24-1 and TRBJ2-1; D is perhaps TRBD1 (6 bases). The germline CDR1 and CDR2 sequences are KGHDR and SFDVKD. This CDR3 spans 15 amino acids. Between the trimmed V and J ends, which lost 1 base and 5 bases, there was a span of 11 bases. Here the CDR3 DNA reads TGTGCCACCAGTGATTTCAGGGGTCCTAACAATGAGCAGTTCTTC. Its translation: CATSDFRGPNNEQFF.

This clonotype was seen a handful of times. V gene TRBV12-3 or TRBV12-4 combines with J gene TRBJ1-2, with 7 bases identical to TRBD1. The CDR3 runs 14 residues. Trimming removed 3 bases from V and 4 bases from J; junction bases left unmatched: 5. CDR3: CASSLLPGGYGYTF. The CDR3, as DNA: TGTGCCAGCAGTTTGTTGCCAGGGGGCTATGGCTACACCTTC.

The CDR3 nucleotides are TGTGCCAGCAGGGGTTTCAGCTCTGGAAACACCATATATTTT. Residues: CASRGFSSGNTIYF. The chain employs TRBV2 and TRBJ1-3; unclear D gene. Between the trimmed V and J ends, which lost 6 bases and 0 bases, there was a span of 9 bases. CDR3 size: 14 residues. Germline CDR1 SNHLY, CDR2 FYNNEI.

J is TRBJ1-1 and V is TRBV7-9; D ambiguous. CDR3 length: 12 amino acids. The V and J ends lost 8 bases and 1 base respectively, with 8 bases between them. Germline-derived CDR1 and CDR2 are SEHNR and FQNEAQ (reference sequence). CDR3 bases: TGTGCCAGCCGATGGGCGAACACTGAAGCTTTCTTT. Its translation: CASRWANTEAFF.